A selection of T cell receptor beta chains follows, all from one sample in a study of shared T cell receptors in the human thymus. TCRdb keeps only in-frame clones here, not all; method: immunoSEQ multiplex PCR. The sample has approximately 490,000 clones, around 82% seen once; the top ten hold about 0.013%. These sequences were also reported in another study, on human thymus T cells.

Material: thymocytes. These receptors came from a boy less than two years old with a congenital heart defect. CDR3s include the opening cysteine and the closing phenylalanine or tryptophan. Each record gives: clone size, J gene, D gene, V gene, CDR3 protein, CDR3 DNA. The D gene is left open where the match is weak. Part of the rows lack a size; the others show once, few, many or a class for expanded clones.

NA TRBJ2-6 TRBD1 TRBV7-9 CASSRGTAQSAGANVLTF TGTGCCAGCAGCCGAGGGACAGCCCAATCTGCTGGGGCCAACGTCCTGACTTTC
NA TRBJ2-3 TRBD2 TRBV28 CASSAYGTSVQPGDTQYF TGTGCCAGCAGTGCATACGGGACTAGCGTACAGCCCGGGGATACGCAGTATTTT
NA TRBJ2-7 TRBD2 TRBV2 CATGGSGVTYEQYF TGTGCCACCGGGGGTAGCGGGGTCACCTACGAGCAGTACTTC
NA TRBJ1-2 NA TRBV15 CATSRDGDYGYTF TGTGCCACCAGCAGAGATGGAGACTATGGCTACACCTTC
NA TRBJ2-1 TRBD2 TRBV4-1 CASSRERSKRDESSYNEQFF TGCGCCAGCAGCCGGGAACGGTCTAAGCGGGACGAGAGCTCCTACAATGAGCAGTTCTTC
NA TRBJ1-5 NA TRBV9 CASSVGGSPNQPQHF TGTGCCAGCAGCGTAGGGGGCAGCCCTAATCAGCCCCAGCATTTT
NA TRBJ1-5 TRBD1 TRBV29-1 CSVGGDSGQPQHF TGCAGCGTTGGGGGGGACAGTGGTCAGCCCCAGCATTTT
NA TRBJ2-7 TRBD1 TRBV11-2 CASSLATGGRPCEQYF TGTGCCAGCAGCTTGGCTACAGGGGGTCGCCCTTGCGAGCAGTACTTC
NA TRBJ2-7 NA TRBV27 CASSPGFTYEQYF TGTGCCAGCAGTCCGGGGTTCACCTACGAGCAGTACTTC
NA TRBJ1-2 NA TRBV28 CASSLRPGAYGYTF TGTGCCAGCAGTTTAAGGCCAGGGGCCTATGGCTACACCTTC
NA TRBJ1-4 NA TRBV7-9 CASSLDPGRAPNEKLFF TGTGCCAGCAGCTTAGACCCGGGGAGGGCACCTAATGAAAAACTGTTTTTT
few TRBJ1-2 NA TRBV20-1 CSAGGTLGYTF TGCAGTGCTGGCGGGACGCTCGGCTACACCTTC
NA TRBJ1-3 NA TRBV4-1 CASSRVWSGNTIYF TGCGCCAGCAGCCGCGTTTGGTCTGGAAACACCATATATTTT
once TRBJ2-4 NA TRBV4-3 CASSQQQGRAAKNIQYF TGCGCCAGCAGCCAACAACAGGGAAGGGCTGCCAAAAACATTCAGTACTTC
once TRBJ2-1 TRBD2 TRBV14 CASSQVSAGEPRGEQFF TGTGCCAGCAGCCAAGTTTCAGCGGGAGAACCTAGGGGTGAGCAGTTCTTC
once TRBJ2-1 TRBD2 TRBV5-4 CASSLVGLAGFYNEQFF TGTGCCAGCAGCTTGGTGGGACTAGCGGGCTTCTACAATGAGCAGTTCTTC
few TRBJ2-7 NA TRBV4-1 CASSQGAGTQIVGEQYF TGCGCCAGCAGCCAAGGGGCCGGGACTCAGATTGTTGGGGAGCAGTACTTC
NA TRBJ2-7 NA TRBV5-4 CASSLGPKSVGSYEQYF TGTGCCAGCAGCTTGGGGCCCAAGAGCGTGGGCTCCTACGAGCAGTACTTC
NA TRBJ2-5 TRBD1 TRBV25-1 CASSEPLRGRMKETQYF TGTGCCAGCAGTGAACCCTTGAGGGGGCGCATGAAAGAGACCCAGTACTTC
few TRBJ2-3 TRBD2 TRBV25-1 CASSPPGGRGGLDSAQYF TGTGCCAGCAGCCCCCCGGGCGGGAGGGGGGGACTGGACTCAGCTCAGTATTTT
NA TRBJ2-7 TRBD2 TRBV4-3 CASSQVAGGRSYEQYF TGCGCCAGCAGCCAAGTAGCGGGAGGCCGCTCCTACGAGCAGTACTTC
NA TRBJ2-1 NA TRBV28 CASSLRSGEQFF TGTGCCAGCAGTTTAAGAAGCGGTGAGCAGTTCTTC
NA TRBJ2-1 NA TRBV30 CAWGGAPLYNEQFF TGTGCCTGGGGGGGGGCTCCCTTGTACAATGAGCAGTTCTTC
NA TRBJ2-7 TRBD1 TRBV5-4 CASSPNDRGYEQYF TGTGCCAGCAGCCCAAATGACAGGGGCTACGAGCAGTACTTC
NA TRBJ1-4 NA TRBV4-2 CASSQETGTGWSEKLFF TGTGCCAGCAGCCAAGAAACGGGAACAGGGTGGTCTGAAAAACTGTTTTTT
NA TRBJ2-3 TRBD1 TRBV10-3 CAISEDRDEDTQYF TGTGCCATCAGTGAGGACAGGGATGAAGATACGCAGTATTTT
NA TRBJ1-3 TRBD1 TRBV5-3 CARSWNRTGRNTIYF TGTGCCAGAAGCTGGAACAGGACAGGGAGAAACACCATATATTTT
NA TRBJ2-1 NA TRBV4-1 CASRGYETRGEQFF TGCGCCAGCAGGGGGTACGAGACTAGGGGTGAGCAGTTCTTC